These 32 T cell receptor beta chains came from one sample sequenced in a study of T cell changes during pregnancy in multiple sclerosis. TCRdb's table, derived via immunoSEQ multiplex PCR, lists solely in-frame clones and lacks some. Here the sample spans some 80,000 clones, over 85% being singletons. The source was CD4+ T cells from peripheral blood mononuclear cells, collected after pregnancy. Every receptor here comes from a female donor with multiple sclerosis, enrolled in a pregnancy study.

V gene TRBV6-5 combines with J gene TRBJ2-7, with D possibly matching TRBD1 (5 bases). V was clipped by 6 bases and J by 5 bases, with 11 bases between them. This CDR3 spans 12 amino acids. Germline V CDR1 and CDR2: MNHEY, SVGAGI. The CDR3 region has the DNA TGTGCCAGCAGACAGACAGCAAACGAGCAGTACTTC. This gives the protein CASRQTANEQYF.

The rearrangement uses TRBV5-4 and TRBJ2-4; possibly TRBD2 for D (6 bases). Trimming removed 3 bases at V and 7 bases at J, with 17 bases between. CDR1 SGHNT and CDR2 YYREEE come from the germline V gene (reference sequence). This CDR3 has 15 residues. CDR3 sequence reads: CASSSQAIGRNIQYF. The DNA of the CDR3 is TGTGCCAGCAGCTCCCAGGCCATAGGGAGGAACATTCAGTACTTC.

The chain employs TRBV4-3 and TRBJ2-2; TRBD1 might be the D (5 bases). Germline loops: CDR1 LGHNA, CDR2 YSLEER. Trimming took off 4 bases at V and 2 bases at J, with 14 bases between the two ends. The CDR3 spans 16 residues. CDR3 nucleotides: TGCGCCAGCAGCCCCCGGCAGGGTTCTAACACCGGGGAGCTGTTTTTT. It is translated as CASSPRQGSNTGELFF.

The chain has TRBV28 and TRBJ2-7; maybe TRBD1 (6 bases). Trimming took 8 bases from V and 2 from J, leaving 19 bases between them. The germline gives CDR1 MDHEN, CDR2 SYDVKM. CDR3 size: 15 residues. The CDR3 here is CASLRTVPFTYEQYF. The CDR3 nucleotides read TGTGCCAGCCTGCGGACAGTTCCTTTCACCTACGAGCAGTACTTC.

V is TRBV7-8 and J is TRBJ1-2; 9 bases match TRBD1. This CDR3 has 18 residues. Germline lookup yields CDR1 SGHVS and CDR2 FQNEAQ. The V and J ends lost 3 bases and 3 bases, in that order; junction bases with no gene match: 14. CDR3 residues: CASSLYRGPGGIDYGYTF. The CDR3 DNA is TGTGCCAGCAGCTTGTACAGGGGGCCGGGAGGGATAGACTATGGCTACACCTTC.

This chain joins TRBV10-2 and TRBJ2-1; TRBD2 aligns across 13 bases. With 11 bases clipped from V and 7 bases from J, the junction kept 5 bases outside the gene matches. The CDR3 has 13 amino acids. CDR1 and CDR2 from the germline V gene are WSHSY and SAAADI. The DNA for the CDR3 is TGCGCCGCTACTAGCGGGAGGGCGAATGAGCAGTTCTTC. It codes for CAATSGRANEQFF.

The chain employs TRBV4-3 and TRBJ2-3; 9 bases match TRBD1. Trimming took 0 bases from V and 4 from J; bases not matched to a gene: 14. This CDR3 is 19 amino acids long. Germline V gene data show CDR1 as LGHNA and CDR2 as YSLEER. The CDR3 loop reads CASSQDARGQGIGADTQYF. In DNA, the CDR3 is TGCGCCAGCAGCCAAGATGCAAGGGGACAGGGCATAGGAGCAGATACGCAGTATTTT.

V gene TRBV30 combines with J gene TRBJ2-5; D ambiguous. The CDR3 is 11 residues long. Germline-derived CDR1 and CDR2 are GTSNPN and SVGIG (reference sequence). V was cut by 2 bases and J by 5 bases, with 6 bases left in between. The CDR3 spells CAWSHSETQYF. The CDR3 DNA reads as TGTGCCTGGAGTCATAGCGAGACCCAGTACTTC.

The chain employs TRBV19 and TRBJ2-4, with D tentatively TRBD2 (6 bases). This CDR3 region has 12 residues. V was cut by 8 bases and J by 7 bases, with 12 bases left in between. Per the germline V gene, CDR1 is LNHDA and CDR2 is SQIVND (reference sequence). DNA for the CDR3: TGTGCCAGTGCCGCCCGGGGGAACATTCAGTACTTC. Translation gives CASAARGNIQYF.

The gene calls are TRBV5-6 and TRBJ2-1, with 13 bases aligning to TRBD2. This CDR3 is built from 16 residues. The ends lost 4 bases at V and 7 bases at J; junction bases unmatched: 8. The germline CDR1 and CDR2 sequences are SGHDT and YYEEEE. The CDR3 reads CASSRTGTSGMNEQFF. CDR3 coding DNA: TGTGCCAGCAGCCGAACCGGGACTAGCGGGATGAATGAGCAGTTCTTC.

The chain couples TRBV25-1 to TRBJ2-1; 9 nucleotides align to TRBD2. With V trimmed by 5 bases and J by 9 bases, 8 bases remained unmatched. Germline V gene sequence: CDR1 MGHDK, CDR2 SYGVNS. This CDR3 has 14 amino acids. CDR3 sequence: CASSPGLAAGEQFF. The CDR3 DNA is TGTGCCAGCAGTCCGGGACTAGCAGCCGGTGAGCAGTTCTTC.

V and J are TRBV27 and TRBJ1-1; tentatively, D is TRBD1 (5 bases). There are 17 residues in the CDR3. V was pared by 4 bases and J by 5 bases, with 23 bases between. Germline V gene sequence: CDR1 MNHEY, CDR2 SMNVEV (reference sequence). CDR3 nucleotides: TGTGCCAGCAGTTCCGGGACCGTCGCTAGCGGGGGGACTGAAGCTTTCTTT. It encodes CASSSGTVASGGTEAFF.

The V call is TRBV5-1, the J call TRBJ2-2, with 14 bases aligning to TRBD2. The CDR3 is 17 amino acids. CDR1 and CDR2 (germline): SGHRS, YFSETQ. V lost 2 bases, J lost 5 bases, and 5 bases stayed unmatched. CDR3 residues: CASSFGLAGGSTGELFF. In DNA, the CDR3 is TGCGCCAGCAGCTTCGGACTAGCGGGAGGCAGTACCGGGGAGCTGTTTTTT.

This clone was counted a single time. This rearrangement joins TRBV5-1 to TRBJ1-2; D unclear. This CDR3 region has 16 residues. V lost 4 bases and J 8 bases, leaving 24 bases between the germline ends. CDR1 SGHRS and CDR2 YFSETQ come from the germline V gene. The CDR3: CASSELLAGWENGYTF. CDR3 coding DNA: TGCGCCAGCAGCGAACTACTGGCCGGTTGGGAGAACGGCTACACCTTC.

The V and J genes are TRBV19 and TRBJ2-4; D possibly corresponds to TRBD2 (6 bases). Germline V CDR1 and CDR2: LNHDA, SQIVND (reference sequence). This CDR3 spans 16 amino acids. The V end lost 2 bases, the J end lost 0 bases, and 11 bases lay between the germline ends. The CDR3 spells CASSISEGLAKNIQYF. The DNA for the CDR3 is TGTGCCAGTAGTATATCGGAGGGTCTAGCCAAAAACATTCAGTACTTC.

This clone was seen only once. The rearrangement uses TRBV5-1 and TRBJ2-3, with 14 bases matching TRBD2. CDR1 is SGHRS, CDR2 YFSETQ, per germline. With V trimmed by 4 bases and J by 3 bases, 7 bases remained unmatched. The CDR3 runs to 17 residues. The CDR3 DNA is TGCGCCAGCAGCCCCTTGAGGACTAGCGGGGGGACAGATACGCAGTATTTT. Translating gives CASSPLRTSGGTDTQYF.

The V call is TRBV5-1, the J call TRBJ2-5, with 8 nucleotides matching TRBD2. CDR1 SGHRS and CDR2 YFSETQ come from the germline V gene. This CDR3 region has 14 residues. Unmatched junction bases numbered 5, after V lost 2 bases and J lost 5 bases. DNA for the CDR3: TGCGCCAGCAGCTTAAGCGGGAGAGGGGAGACCCAGTACTTC. Its translation is CASSLSGRGETQYF.

The chain combines TRBV5-1 with TRBJ2-1; 9 bases agree with TRBD2. V lost 5 bases to trimming and J lost 6 bases; unmatched junction nucleotides: 3. Germline assignment: CDR1 SGHRS and CDR2 YFSETQ. This CDR3 region has 13 residues. The CDR3, as DNA: TGCGCCAGCAGGGGGACTAGCACCAATGAGCAGTTCTTC. Translated, it gives CASRGTSTNEQFF.

V is TRBV11-3 and J is TRBJ2-5; TRBD2 aligns across 7 bases. Germline-derived CDR1 and CDR2 are SGHNT and YENEEA. V gave up 5 bases and J gave up 3 bases; unmatched junction bases: 6. The CDR3 covers 14 residues. This CDR3 reads CASSHLGGEETQYF. DNA for the CDR3: TGTGCCAGCAGCCACCTGGGAGGGGAAGAGACCCAGTACTTC.

The DNA of the CDR3 is TGTGCCACCAGCTCTCGCTTTGGCAGGGGCAACCACGAGCAGTACTTC. Residues: CATSSRFGRGNHEQYF. The chain recombines TRBV15 with TRBJ2-7; a weak D match, TRBD1 (6 bases). The V end lost 5 bases, the J end lost 5 bases, and 22 bases lay between the germline ends. This CDR3 spans 16 amino acids. Germline values: CDR1 LNHNV, CDR2 YYDKDF (reference sequence).

CDR3 in amino acids: CASSYSTNSYEQYF. The CDR3 region has the DNA TGTGCCAGCAGTTACTCGACTAACTCCTACGAGCAGTACTTC. The chain has TRBV6-6 and TRBJ2-7; D possibly corresponds to TRBD2 (5 bases). Trimming pared 0 bases from V and 0 bases from J, leaving 6 bases between. Germline V lookup: CDR1 MNHNY, CDR2 SVGAGI (reference sequence). The CDR3 is 14 residues long.

This chain uses TRBV11-3 with TRBJ2-7, with D possibly matching TRBD1 (6 bases). Germline values: CDR1 SGHNT, CDR2 YENEEA. Trimming stripped 6 bases from V and 5 bases from J, with 20 bases between. This CDR3 comprises 15 residues. DNA for the CDR3: TGTGCCAGCAGTTTACAGGGTAGGAGTGGGGACGAGCAGTACTTC. It translates to CASSLQGRSGDEQYF.

The J gene is TRBJ1-1, the V gene TRBV5-1, with 7 bases aligning to TRBD1. Germline V CDR1 and CDR2: SGHRS, YFSETQ. CDR3 length equals 16 residues. With 2 bases clipped from V and 0 bases from J, the junction kept 7 bases outside the gene matches. In DNA form, the CDR3 reads TGCGCCAGCAGCTTAGGGGACAGAGCCATGAACACTGAAGCTTTCTTT. Protein sequence: CASSLGDRAMNTEAFF.

This rearrangement joins TRBV5-4 to TRBJ1-1; 9 bases are shared with TRBD1. The CDR3 runs 14 residues. The germline CDR1 and CDR2 sequences are SGHNT and YYREEE (reference sequence). V shed 5 bases and J 4 bases; nucleotides not matched to a gene: 6. The CDR3 sequence is CASSKGQGRTEAFF. The CDR3 bases are TGTGCCAGCAGTAAAGGACAGGGGCGCACTGAAGCTTTCTTT.

The chain is built from TRBV19 and TRBJ2-1; 12 bases line up with TRBD2. Unmatched junction bases numbered 11, after V lost 5 bases and J lost 6 bases. From germline, CDR1 is LNHDA and CDR2 SQIVND (reference sequence). CDR3 length equals 17 residues. The CDR3, as DNA: TGTGCCAGTAGTCCACTAGCGGGAGGCTTTCCGGGCAATGAGCAGTTCTTC. Its protein is CASSPLAGGFPGNEQFF.

The chain joins TRBV2 to TRBJ2-7; D remains unclear. Germline CDR1 and CDR2: SNHLY and FYNNEI. Trimming shortened V by 4 bases and J by 4 bases, and 11 bases separated the two germline ends. The CDR3 is 13 residues long. The DNA for the CDR3 is TGTGCCAGCAGTGGCGACGGGTTGTACGAGCAGTACTTC. This gives the protein CASSGDGLYEQYF.

The J gene is TRBJ2-7, the V gene TRBV28, with 12 nucleotides matching TRBD2. CDR3 length: 15 residues. Germline CDR1 is MDHEN and CDR2 is SYDVKM. V shed 8 bases and J 0 bases; nucleotides not matched to a gene: 5. DNA of the CDR3: TGTGCCAGCCTTACTAGCGGGAGGAGCTCCTACGAGCAGTACTTC. This encodes CASLTSGRSSYEQYF.

The genes are TRBV4-2 and TRBJ2-1, with a possible D match to TRBD2 (5 bases). The CDR3 has 18 amino acids. With 0 bases removed from V and 4 bases from J, the gap between germline ends came to 19 bases. Germline values: CDR1 LGHNA, CDR2 YNFKEQ. The CDR3 DNA reads TGTGCCAGCAGCCAAGAAGTCCCTGGCGGGTCCCTGTACAATGAGCAGTTCTTC. Its protein product is CASSQEVPGGSLYNEQFF.

The V and J genes are TRBV28 and TRBJ2-7; D is possibly TRBD2 (7 bases). V was pared by 2 bases and J by 4 bases, with 12 bases between. The CDR3 is made up of 14 amino acids. Germline V lookup: CDR1 MDHEN, CDR2 SYDVKM. This CDR3 is CASSLRGGPYEQYF. CDR3 in DNA: TGTGCCAGCAGTTTAAGGGGGGGCCCTTACGAGCAGTACTTC.

This clone was observed a handful of times. The genes are TRBV11-2 and TRBJ2-1, with D possibly being TRBD2 (5 bases). Trimming removed 5 bases at V and 6 bases at J, with 8 bases between. CDR1 is SGHAT and CDR2 is FQNNGV in the germline V gene. CDR3 size: 12 residues. The CDR3 reads CASSLSGNEQFF. The CDR3 nucleotides read TGTGCCAGCAGCCTCAGCGGCAATGAGCAGTTCTTC.

This clone was found once. The chain carries TRBV5-4 and TRBJ2-5; 9 bases match TRBD1. This CDR3 region has 16 residues. Germline values: CDR1 SGHNT, CDR2 YYREEE (reference sequence). The trim removed 4 bases at V and 5 bases at J, leaving 12 bases unmatched. The CDR3 nucleotides read TGTGCCAGCAGCCCTGGAGCGGGACAGGGATATGAGACCCAGTACTTC. Translation: CASSPGAGQGYETQYF.

This chain connects TRBV4-2 to TRBJ2-4; perhaps TRBD1 as D (5 bases). The germline CDR1 and CDR2 sequences are LGHNA and YNFKEQ. V shed 1 base and J shed 7 bases, with 17 bases lying between them. The CDR3 totals 16 residues. Here the CDR3 reads CASSQGDAGPRNIQYF. In DNA form, the CDR3 reads TGTGCCAGCAGCCAAGGGGATGCAGGGCCACGGAACATTCAGTACTTC.